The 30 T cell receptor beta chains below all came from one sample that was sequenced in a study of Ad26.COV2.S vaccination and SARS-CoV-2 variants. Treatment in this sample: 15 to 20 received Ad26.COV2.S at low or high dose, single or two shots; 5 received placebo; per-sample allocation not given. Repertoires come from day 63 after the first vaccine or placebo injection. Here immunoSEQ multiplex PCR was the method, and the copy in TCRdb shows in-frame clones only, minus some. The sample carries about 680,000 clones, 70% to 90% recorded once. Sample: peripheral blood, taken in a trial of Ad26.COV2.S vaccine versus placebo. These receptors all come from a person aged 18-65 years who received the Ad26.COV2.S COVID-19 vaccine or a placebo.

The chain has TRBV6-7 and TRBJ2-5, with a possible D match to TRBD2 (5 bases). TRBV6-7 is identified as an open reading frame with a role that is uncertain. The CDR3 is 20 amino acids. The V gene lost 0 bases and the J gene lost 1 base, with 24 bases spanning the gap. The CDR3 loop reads CASSYSRLTRTAWGQETQYF. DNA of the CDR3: TGTGCCAGCAGTTACTCGAGGCTTACGCGGACTGCATGGGGCCAAGAGACCCAGTACTTC.

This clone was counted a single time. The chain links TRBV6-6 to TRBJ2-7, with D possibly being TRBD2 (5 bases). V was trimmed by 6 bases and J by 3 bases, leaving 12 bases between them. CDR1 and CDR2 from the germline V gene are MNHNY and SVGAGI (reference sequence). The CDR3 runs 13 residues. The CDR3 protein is CASSLGVYYEQYF. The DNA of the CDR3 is TGTGCCAGCAGCTTGGGAGTCTACTACGAGCAGTACTTC.

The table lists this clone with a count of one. CDR3 protein: CASSQDPGNSNQPQHF. CDR3 in DNA: TGCGCCAGCAGCCAAGATCCCGGCAATAGCAATCAGCCCCAGCATTTT. V usage is TRBV4-3 and J usage is TRBJ1-5; no clear D gene. This CDR3 region has 16 residues. In germline, CDR1 is LGHNA, CDR2 YSLEER. V shed 0 bases and J shed 0 bases, with 9 bases lying between them.

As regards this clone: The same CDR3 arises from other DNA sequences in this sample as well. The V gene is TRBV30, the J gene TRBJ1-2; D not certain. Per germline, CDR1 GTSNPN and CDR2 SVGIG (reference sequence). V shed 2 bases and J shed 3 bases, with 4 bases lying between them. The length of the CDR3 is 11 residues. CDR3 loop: CAWSQDYGYTF. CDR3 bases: TGTGCCTGGAGTCAGGACTATGGCTACACCTTC.

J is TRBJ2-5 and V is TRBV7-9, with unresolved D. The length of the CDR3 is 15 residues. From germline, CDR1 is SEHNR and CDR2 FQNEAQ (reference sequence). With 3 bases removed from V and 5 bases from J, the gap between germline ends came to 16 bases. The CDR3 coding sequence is TGTGCCAGCAGCTTCGCCCGACACGTACGTGAGACCCAGTACTTC. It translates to CASSFARHVRETQYF.

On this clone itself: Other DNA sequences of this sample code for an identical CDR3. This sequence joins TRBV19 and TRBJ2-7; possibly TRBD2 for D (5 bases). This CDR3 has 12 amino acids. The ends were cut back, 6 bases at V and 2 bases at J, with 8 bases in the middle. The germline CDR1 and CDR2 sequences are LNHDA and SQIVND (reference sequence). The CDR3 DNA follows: TGTGCCAGTAGCCCCGGGACCTACGAGCAGTACTTC. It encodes CASSPGTYEQYF.

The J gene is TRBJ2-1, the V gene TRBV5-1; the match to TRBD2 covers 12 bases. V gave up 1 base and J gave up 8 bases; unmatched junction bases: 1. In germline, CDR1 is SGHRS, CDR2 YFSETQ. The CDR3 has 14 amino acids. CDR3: CASSLTSGRYEQFF. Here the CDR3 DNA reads TGCGCCAGCAGCTTGACTAGCGGGAGGTATGAGCAGTTCTTC.

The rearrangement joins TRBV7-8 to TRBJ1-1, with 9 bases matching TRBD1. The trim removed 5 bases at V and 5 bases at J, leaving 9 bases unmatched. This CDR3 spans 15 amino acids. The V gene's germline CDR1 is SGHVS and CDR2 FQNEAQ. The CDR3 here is CASSHNRGRETEAFF. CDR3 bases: TGTGCCAGCAGCCACAACAGGGGGCGTGAAACTGAAGCTTTCTTT.

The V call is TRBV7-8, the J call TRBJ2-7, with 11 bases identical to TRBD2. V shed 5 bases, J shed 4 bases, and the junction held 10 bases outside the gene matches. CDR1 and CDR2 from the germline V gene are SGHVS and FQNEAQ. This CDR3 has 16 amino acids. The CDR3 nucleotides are TGTGCCAGCAGCCCCTCCCGGGCTAGCGGGAGGTACGAGCAGTACTTC. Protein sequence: CASSPSRASGRYEQYF.

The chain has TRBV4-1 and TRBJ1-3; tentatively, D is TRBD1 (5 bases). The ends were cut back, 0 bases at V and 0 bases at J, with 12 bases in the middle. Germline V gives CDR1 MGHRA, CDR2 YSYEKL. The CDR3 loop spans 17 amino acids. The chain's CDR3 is CASSQDIGQSSGNTIYF. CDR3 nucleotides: TGCGCCAGCAGCCAAGATATAGGACAAAGCTCTGGAAACACCATATATTTT.

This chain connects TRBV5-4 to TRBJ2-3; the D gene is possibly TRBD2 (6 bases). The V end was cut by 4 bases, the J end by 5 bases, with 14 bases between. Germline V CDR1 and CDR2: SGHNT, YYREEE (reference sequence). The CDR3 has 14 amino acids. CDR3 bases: TGTGCCAGCAGCACGGGGGTGCGGGTAGATACGCAGTATTTT. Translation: CASSTGVRVDTQYF.

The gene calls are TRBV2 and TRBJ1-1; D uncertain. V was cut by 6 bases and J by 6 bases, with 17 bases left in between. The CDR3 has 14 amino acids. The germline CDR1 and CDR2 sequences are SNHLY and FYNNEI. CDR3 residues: CASRIISFESEAFF. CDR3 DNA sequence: TGTGCCAGCAGGATTATTTCTTTTGAGTCTGAAGCTTTCTTT.

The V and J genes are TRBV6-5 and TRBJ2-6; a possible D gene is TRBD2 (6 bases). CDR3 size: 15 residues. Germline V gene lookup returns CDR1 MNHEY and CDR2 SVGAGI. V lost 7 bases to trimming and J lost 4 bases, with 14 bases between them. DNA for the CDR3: TGTGCCAGCACCGACGGGAGCCCCGGGGCCAACGTCCTGACTTTC. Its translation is CASTDGSPGANVLTF.

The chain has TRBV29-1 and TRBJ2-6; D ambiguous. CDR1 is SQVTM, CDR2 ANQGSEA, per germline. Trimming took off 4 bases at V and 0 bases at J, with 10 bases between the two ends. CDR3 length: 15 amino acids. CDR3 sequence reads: CSVVPQVSGANVLTF. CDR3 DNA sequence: TGCAGCGTTGTACCTCAGGTCTCTGGGGCCAACGTCCTGACTTTC.

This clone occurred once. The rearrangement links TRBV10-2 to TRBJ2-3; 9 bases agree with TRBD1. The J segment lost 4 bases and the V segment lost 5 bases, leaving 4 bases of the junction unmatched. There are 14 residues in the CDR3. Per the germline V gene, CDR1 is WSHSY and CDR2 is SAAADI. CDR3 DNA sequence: TGCGCCAGCAGTTGGACAGGGGTCTCAGATACGCAGTATTTT. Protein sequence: CASSWTGVSDTQYF.

CDR3: CASSVTGANYGYTF. DNA for the CDR3: TGTGCCAGTAGTGTCACAGGGGCTAACTATGGCTACACCTTC. J is TRBJ1-2 and V is TRBV19, with 7 bases fitting TRBD1. Germline V lookup: CDR1 LNHDA, CDR2 SQIVND (reference sequence). The CDR3 spans 14 residues. J was trimmed by 0 bases and V by 5 bases; bases with no gene match: 3. The full variable domain, completed using reference TRBV19 and TRBJ1-2, is DGGITQSPKYLFRKEGQNVTLSCEQNLNHDAMYWYRQDPGQGLRLIYYSQIVNDFQKGDIAEGYSVSREKKESFPLTVTSAQKNPTAFYLCASSVTGANYGYTFGSGTRLTVV.

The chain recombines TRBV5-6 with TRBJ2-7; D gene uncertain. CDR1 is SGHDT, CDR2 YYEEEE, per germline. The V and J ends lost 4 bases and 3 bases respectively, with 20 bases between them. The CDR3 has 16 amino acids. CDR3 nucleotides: TGTGCCAGCAGCGCGGTCCAGAAGCACGAGTTCTACGAGCAGTACTTC. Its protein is CASSAVQKHEFYEQYF.

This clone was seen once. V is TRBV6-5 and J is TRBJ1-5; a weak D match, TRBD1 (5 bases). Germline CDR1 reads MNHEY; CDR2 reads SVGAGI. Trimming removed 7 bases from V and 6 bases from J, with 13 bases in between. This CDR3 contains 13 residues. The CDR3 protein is CASTQGRGQPQHF. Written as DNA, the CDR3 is TGTGCCAGCACTCAGGGTAGGGGTCAGCCCCAGCATTTT.

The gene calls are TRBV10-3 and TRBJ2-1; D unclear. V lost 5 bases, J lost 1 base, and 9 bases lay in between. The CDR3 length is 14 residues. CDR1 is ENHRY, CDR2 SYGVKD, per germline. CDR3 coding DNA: TGTGCCATCAGTCCCGGAACGTCCTACAATGAGCAGTTCTTC. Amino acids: CAISPGTSYNEQFF.

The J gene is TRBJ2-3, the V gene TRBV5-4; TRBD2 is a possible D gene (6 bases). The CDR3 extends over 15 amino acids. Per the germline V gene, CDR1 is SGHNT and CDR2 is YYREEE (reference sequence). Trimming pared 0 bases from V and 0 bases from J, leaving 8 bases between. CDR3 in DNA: TGTGCCAGCAGCTTGGGACTAGGTAGCACAGATACGCAGTATTTT. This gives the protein CASSLGLGSTDTQYF.

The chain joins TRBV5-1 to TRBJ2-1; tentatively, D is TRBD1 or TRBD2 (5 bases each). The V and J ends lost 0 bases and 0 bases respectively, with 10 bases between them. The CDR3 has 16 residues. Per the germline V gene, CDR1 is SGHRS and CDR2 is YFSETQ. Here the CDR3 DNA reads TGCGCCAGCAGCTTGGCCCCAGGGAGCTCCTACAATGAGCAGTTCTTC. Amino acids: CASSLAPGSSYNEQFF.

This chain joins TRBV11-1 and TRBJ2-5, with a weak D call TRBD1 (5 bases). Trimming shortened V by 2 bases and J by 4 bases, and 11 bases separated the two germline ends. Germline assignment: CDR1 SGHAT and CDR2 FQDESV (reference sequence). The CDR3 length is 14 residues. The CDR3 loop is CASSLSPGRETQYF. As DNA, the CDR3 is TGTGCCAGCAGCTTAAGTCCAGGGCGAGAGACCCAGTACTTC.

CDR3 nucleotides: TGCGCCAGTCGGCGTGGGGGATCCTATGGCTACACCTTC. Translated, it gives CASRRGGSYGYTF. This chain connects TRBV4-1 to TRBJ1-2; a possible D gene is TRBD1 (5 bases). Trimming removed 9 bases at V and 4 bases at J, with 15 bases between. CDR3 length equals 13 residues. The germline V gene has CDR1 MGHRA and CDR2 YSYEKL.

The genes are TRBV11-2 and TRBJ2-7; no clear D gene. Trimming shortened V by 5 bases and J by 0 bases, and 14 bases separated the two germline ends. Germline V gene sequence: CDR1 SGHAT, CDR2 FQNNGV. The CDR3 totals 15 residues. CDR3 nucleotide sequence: TGTGCCAGCAGCGCAATCAGGAGAAGCTCCTACGAGCAGTACTTC. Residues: CASSAIRRSSYEQYF.

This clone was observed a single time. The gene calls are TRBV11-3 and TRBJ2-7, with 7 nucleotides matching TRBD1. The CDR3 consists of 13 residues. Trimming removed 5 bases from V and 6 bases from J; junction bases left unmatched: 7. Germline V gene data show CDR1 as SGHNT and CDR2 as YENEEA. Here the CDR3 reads CASSRDSFSEQYF. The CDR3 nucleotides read TGTGCCAGCAGCCGGGACAGCTTTTCCGAGCAGTACTTC.

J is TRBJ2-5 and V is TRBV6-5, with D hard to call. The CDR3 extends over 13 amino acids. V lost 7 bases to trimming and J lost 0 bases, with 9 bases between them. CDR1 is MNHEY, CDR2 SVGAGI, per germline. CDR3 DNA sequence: TGTGCCAGCAATCAAGGCTACCAAGAGACCCAGTACTTC. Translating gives CASNQGYQETQYF.

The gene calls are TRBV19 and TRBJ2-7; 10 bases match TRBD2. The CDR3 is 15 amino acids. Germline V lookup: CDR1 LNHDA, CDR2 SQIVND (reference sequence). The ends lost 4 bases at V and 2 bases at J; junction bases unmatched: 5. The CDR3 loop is CASSTIAGGPYEQYF. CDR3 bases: TGTGCCAGTAGTACCATAGCGGGGGGTCCCTACGAGCAGTACTTC.

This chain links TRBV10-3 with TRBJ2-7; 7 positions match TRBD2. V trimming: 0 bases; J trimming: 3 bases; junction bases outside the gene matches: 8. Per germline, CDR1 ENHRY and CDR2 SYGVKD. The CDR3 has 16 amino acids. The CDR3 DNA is TGTGCCATCAGTGAGTCGAAGGCGGGAGTGGGCTACGAGCAGTACTTC. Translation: CAISESKAGVGYEQYF.

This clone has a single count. DNA of the CDR3: TGCAGTGCTCTTGGGGGATATGGCTACACCTTC. Its protein is CSALGGYGYTF. The chain is built from TRBV20-1 and TRBJ1-2; weak D call: TRBD1 (5 bases). The germline V gene has CDR1 DFQATT and CDR2 SNEGSKA (reference sequence). Trimming shortened V by 5 bases and J by 5 bases, and 9 bases separated the two germline ends. The CDR3 totals 11 residues.

The DNA for the CDR3 is TGTGCCAGCAGTTTAAAGGGCAGCCTTATGAATCAGCCCCAGCATTTT. Residues: CASSLKGSLMNQPQHF. The V call is TRBV27, the J call TRBJ1-5; D is uncertain. Germline-derived CDR1 and CDR2 are MNHEY and SMNVEV (reference sequence). Trimming took 2 bases from V and 4 from J, leaving 15 bases between them. The CDR3 contains 16 residues.